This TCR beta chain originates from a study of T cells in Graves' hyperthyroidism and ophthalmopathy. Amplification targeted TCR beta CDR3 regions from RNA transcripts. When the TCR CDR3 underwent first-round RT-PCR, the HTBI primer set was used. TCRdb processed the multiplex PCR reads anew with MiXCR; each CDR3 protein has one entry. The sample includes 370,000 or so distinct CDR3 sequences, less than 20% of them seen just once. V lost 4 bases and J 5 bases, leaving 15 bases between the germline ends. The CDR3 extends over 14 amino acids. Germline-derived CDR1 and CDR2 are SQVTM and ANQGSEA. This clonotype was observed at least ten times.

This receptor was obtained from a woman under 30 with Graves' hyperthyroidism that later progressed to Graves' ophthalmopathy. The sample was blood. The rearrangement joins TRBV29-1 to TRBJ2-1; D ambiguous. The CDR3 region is CSVVRGSNNNEQFF. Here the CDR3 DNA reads TGCAGCGTTGTACGTGGAAGTAACAACAATGAGCAGTTCTTC.